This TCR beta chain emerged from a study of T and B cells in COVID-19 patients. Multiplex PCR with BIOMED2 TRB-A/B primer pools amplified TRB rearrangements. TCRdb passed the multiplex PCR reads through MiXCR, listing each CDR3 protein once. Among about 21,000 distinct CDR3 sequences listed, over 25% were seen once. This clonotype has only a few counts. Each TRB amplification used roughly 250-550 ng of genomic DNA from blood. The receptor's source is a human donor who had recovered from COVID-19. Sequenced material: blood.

CDR3 bases: TGTGCCAGCAGCTCCAGGGTGGGGTTCAATCAGCCCCAGCATTTT. Its protein is CASSSRVGFNQPQHF. The chain employs TRBV5-6 and TRBJ1-5; D perhaps matches TRBD1 (5 bases). The V and J ends lost 3 bases and 3 bases respectively, with 13 bases between them. The CDR3 spans 15 residues. Germline V lookup: CDR1 SGHDT, CDR2 YYEEEE. Variable domain in full (rest from reference TRBV5-6 and TRBJ1-5): DAGVTQSPTHLIKTRGQQVTLRCSPKSGHDTVSWYQQALGQGPQFIFQYYEEEERQRGNFPDRFSGHQFPNYSSELNVNALLLGDSALYLCASSSRVGFNQPQHFGDGTRLSIL.